This T cell receptor beta chain was recovered during a study of CD8 T cells in Susac syndrome. Study findings and constraints: The study conceded that its TCR sequencing and HLA analysis involved relatively few individuals.

The RNA, roughly 0.5 to 1 ug, was put through reverse transcription using random hexamers. TCRdb re-derived calls from the immunoSEQ multiplex PCR reads in MiXCR, one entry per CDR3 protein. The sample carries 150,000 to 200,000 distinct CDR3 sequences, roughly 95% recorded once. CDR3 length: 12 amino acids. V was cut by 4 bases and J by 6 bases, with 9 bases left in between. CDR1 is MNHEY, CDR2 SVGEGT, per germline. Comment on this clonotype: Antigen: not known.

The chain carries TRBV6-2 or TRBV6-3 and TRBJ1-2; TRBD1 is a possible D gene (5 bases). The sequencing input was CD4+ T cells from PBMCs. The sequence was obtained from a human donor in good health. CDR3 region: CASSFEGNGYTF. For the CDR3, the DNA is TGTGCCAGCAGTTTTGAGGGGAATGGCTACACCTTC.